These T cell receptor beta chains were read from a single sample in a study of shared clonotypes between healthy human individuals. This table comes from immunoSEQ multiplex PCR, and its TCRdb copy is limited to in-frame clones, with some not included. The profile shows about 1 million clones, about 75% of them singletons. The sequenced material came from memory CD4+ T cells sorted from blood. Receptor source: a man between 18 and 29 years old in good health. Both conserved end residues are part of each CDR3. The D gene is left open where the match is weak. Size tells how often a clone was seen (once, few, many) or the class of an expanded clone, and some rows leave it out.

clone_size: .; v_call: TRBV28; j_call: TRBJ1-2; d_call: .; cdr3_nt: TGTGCCAGCAGACCCCCGGGACAAAACCTCAACTATGGCTACACCTTC; cdr3_aa: CASRPPGQNLNYGYTF
clone_size: once; v_call: TRBV4-1; j_call: TRBJ2-3; d_call: .; cdr3_nt: TGCGCCAGCAGCCGTATGGACGGCACAGATACGCAGTATTTT; cdr3_aa: CASSRMDGTDTQYF
clone_size: .; v_call: TRBV28; j_call: TRBJ2-5; d_call: TRBD2; cdr3_nt: TGTGCCACTCGCCGCCGGCGGGGGGTCCAAGAGACCCAGTACTTC; cdr3_aa: CATRRRRGVQETQYF
clone_size: .; v_call: TRBV11-2; j_call: TRBJ2-5; d_call: TRBD2; cdr3_nt: TGTGCCAGCAGCGCCCCTAGCGGTACCCGACGGGAGACCCAGTACTTC; cdr3_aa: CASSAPSGTRRETQYF
clone_size: once; v_call: TRBV28; j_call: TRBJ1-6; d_call: TRBD1; cdr3_nt: TGTGCCAGCAGTTTAGAGGGACAGGGGATTAATTCACCCCTCCACTTT; cdr3_aa: CASSLEGQGINSPLHF
clone_size: few; v_call: TRBV25-1; j_call: TRBJ1-1; d_call: .; cdr3_nt: TGTGCCAGCAGGGAGACGAACACTGAAGCTTTCTTT; cdr3_aa: CASRETNTEAFF
clone_size: .; v_call: TRBV7-8; j_call: TRBJ2-3; d_call: TRBD1; cdr3_nt: TGTGCCAGCAGCTTTTTTGACAGGGGGCTCACAGATACGCAGTATTTT; cdr3_aa: CASSFFDRGLTDTQYF
clone_size: .; v_call: TRBV5-4; j_call: TRBJ1-1; d_call: TRBD1; cdr3_nt: TGTGCCAGCAGCCTAAGTACAGGGGGCTACACTGAAGCTTTCTTT; cdr3_aa: CASSLSTGGYTEAFF
clone_size: once; v_call: TRBV6-1; j_call: TRBJ1-1; d_call: .; cdr3_nt: TGTGCCAGCAGTGGTTGGAGCTACACTGAAGCTTTCTTT; cdr3_aa: CASSGWSYTEAFF
clone_size: .; v_call: TRBV30; j_call: TRBJ2-5; d_call: .; cdr3_nt: TGTGCCTGGAGTCTAAAGGGACTCCCGAGGGAGACCCAGTACTTC; cdr3_aa: CAWSLKGLPRETQYF
clone_size: .; v_call: TRBV10-1; j_call: TRBJ2-3; d_call: TRBD1; cdr3_nt: TGCGCCAGCAGTGAGTCGACAGGGCCAGATACGCAGTATTTT; cdr3_aa: CASSESTGPDTQYF
clone_size: .; v_call: TRBV7-9; j_call: TRBJ2-3; d_call: .; cdr3_nt: TGTGCCAGCAGCTTAAGCGCGGGCAGGGCAGATACGCAGTATTTT; cdr3_aa: CASSLSAGRADTQYF
clone_size: .; v_call: TRBV21-1; j_call: TRBJ2-5; d_call: .; cdr3_nt: TGTGCCAGCAGCAAAGAACAGGGAAGGAGGGAGACCCAGTACTTC; cdr3_aa: CASSKEQGRRETQYF
clone_size: .; v_call: TRBV10-2; j_call: TRBJ2-3; d_call: .; cdr3_nt: TGCGCCAGCAGACAGGAGTCCCCAGATACGCAGTATTTT; cdr3_aa: CASRQESPDTQYF
clone_size: few; v_call: TRBV7-9; j_call: TRBJ2-2; d_call: .; cdr3_nt: TGTGCCAGCAGCTTATCAGCCAATTCAGTGGAGCTGTTTTTT; cdr3_aa: CASSLSANSVELFF
clone_size: .; v_call: TRBV6-5; j_call: TRBJ2-5; d_call: .; cdr3_nt: TGTGCCAGCCGAGTAGGTTGGGCCCAAGAGACCCAGTACTTC; cdr3_aa: CASRVGWAQETQYF
clone_size: .; v_call: TRBV21-1; j_call: TRBJ2-1; d_call: .; cdr3_nt: TGTGCCAGCAGGTGGGCAGGGAATGAGCAGTTCTTC; cdr3_aa: CASRWAGNEQFF
clone_size: .; v_call: TRBV14; j_call: TRBJ2-2; d_call: TRBD1; cdr3_nt: TGTGCCAGCAGCTCTCCCTCGGAGACAGGGCAAAGAACCGGGGAGCTGTTTTTT; cdr3_aa: CASSSPSETGQRTGELFF
clone_size: .; v_call: TRBV4-1; j_call: TRBJ1-4; d_call: .; cdr3_nt: TGCGCCAGCAGCCAAGATCCCAGCGGAAAAAAACTGTTTTTT; cdr3_aa: CASSQDPSGKKLFF
clone_size: once; v_call: TRBV6-1; j_call: TRBJ1-5; d_call: .; cdr3_nt: TGTGCCAGCAGTGAAACCGGGTCTTTGGGCAATCAGCCCCAGCATTTT; cdr3_aa: CASSETGSLGNQPQHF
clone_size: few; v_call: TRBV19; j_call: TRBJ2-5; d_call: .; cdr3_nt: TGTGCCAGTAGTACATCAGGAGTAGCGGAGACCCAGTACTTC; cdr3_aa: CASSTSGVAETQYF
clone_size: .; v_call: TRBV6-1; j_call: TRBJ2-7; d_call: TRBD2; cdr3_nt: TGTGCCAGCAGTGTACCAAGCGGGAGGGCATACGAGCAGTACTTC; cdr3_aa: CASSVPSGRAYEQYF
clone_size: .; v_call: TRBV7-1; j_call: TRBJ2-6; d_call: .; cdr3_nt: TGTGCCAGCAGCGGCCAACGAGGACAAAGTCGGGCCAACGTCCTGACTTTC; cdr3_aa: CASSGQRGQSRANVLTF
clone_size: .; v_call: TRBV28; j_call: TRBJ2-7; d_call: TRBD1; cdr3_nt: TGTGCCAGCAGCCCTGCGGACAGGAGCTCCTACGAGCAGTACTTC; cdr3_aa: CASSPADRSSYEQYF
clone_size: .; v_call: TRBV5-5; j_call: TRBJ1-2; d_call: .; cdr3_nt: TGTGCCAGCAGCCTCTGGCAGGGAGGTAACTATGGCTACACCTTC; cdr3_aa: CASSLWQGGNYGYTF
clone_size: .; v_call: TRBV25-1; j_call: TRBJ2-1; d_call: .; cdr3_nt: TGTGCCACATCCCCCAGGGGTCGAGACAATGAGCAGTTCTTC; cdr3_aa: CATSPRGRDNEQFF
clone_size: .; v_call: TRBV12-5; j_call: TRBJ2-3; d_call: TRBD1; cdr3_nt: TGTGCTAGTGCCCCGGTCAGGGGGCCATCAGATACGCAGTATTTT; cdr3_aa: CASAPVRGPSDTQYF
clone_size: .; v_call: TRBV10-3; j_call: TRBJ2-1; d_call: TRBD2; cdr3_nt: TGTGCCATCAGCGGGACTAGCGGGACCTCCTACAATGAGCAGTTCTTC; cdr3_aa: CAISGTSGTSYNEQFF
clone_size: .; v_call: TRBV27; j_call: TRBJ2-7; d_call: .; cdr3_nt: TGTGCCAGCAGTTACAAGGGTTATTACGAGCAGTACTTC; cdr3_aa: CASSYKGYYEQYF
clone_size: .; v_call: TRBV6-5; j_call: TRBJ2-4; d_call: TRBD1; cdr3_nt: TGTGCCAGCAGCTCAGGGACAGTAGCCAAAAACATTCAGTACTTC; cdr3_aa: CASSSGTVAKNIQYF
clone_size: .; v_call: TRBV27; j_call: TRBJ1-1; d_call: .; cdr3_nt: TGTGCCAGCAGTTTAGGAAGGGATCGAAACACTGAAGCTTTCTTT; cdr3_aa: CASSLGRDRNTEAFF
clone_size: .; v_call: TRBV30; j_call: TRBJ1-3; d_call: TRBD1; cdr3_nt: TGTGCCTGGAGTCAGGGGGGGACAACCGGAAACACCATATATTTT; cdr3_aa: CAWSQGGTTGNTIYF
clone_size: many; v_call: TRBV7-2; j_call: TRBJ2-1; d_call: .; cdr3_nt: TGTGCCAGCAGCGTTGGCCGTGGAGTTGAGCAGTTCTTC; cdr3_aa: CASSVGRGVEQFF
clone_size: few; v_call: TRBV6-5; j_call: TRBJ2-1; d_call: .; cdr3_nt: TGTGGAACCGGGACGGGGAACAATGAGCAGTTCTTC; cdr3_aa: CGTGTGNNEQFF
clone_size: many; v_call: TRBV6-1; j_call: TRBJ2-7; d_call: TRBD1; cdr3_nt: TGTGCCAGCAGTGGAGGACAGGGGAGCTCCTACGAGCAGTACTTC; cdr3_aa: CASSGGQGSSYEQYF
clone_size: .; v_call: TRBV5-1; j_call: TRBJ1-1; d_call: TRBD1; cdr3_nt: TGCGCCAGCAGCCAAACAGGGGATTTGAACACTGAAGCTTTCTTT; cdr3_aa: CASSQTGDLNTEAFF
clone_size: once; v_call: TRBV27; j_call: TRBJ1-2; d_call: .; cdr3_nt: TGTGCCAGCAGAAGCCTTGGGGAGAACTATGGCTACACCTTC; cdr3_aa: CASRSLGENYGYTF
clone_size: .; v_call: TRBV9; j_call: TRBJ2-1; d_call: .; cdr3_nt: TGTGCCAGCACGGCTTTGGACTCTCGCGAGCAGTTCTTC; cdr3_aa: CASTALDSREQFF
clone_size: few; v_call: TRBV28; j_call: TRBJ2-7; d_call: .; cdr3_nt: TGTGCCAGCAGCTCCACAGGGCCGGGAGAGCAGTACTTC; cdr3_aa: CASSSTGPGEQYF
clone_size: .; v_call: TRBV6-4; j_call: TRBJ1-1; d_call: TRBD1; cdr3_nt: TGTGCCAGCTCTATAACAGGGGGGGACACTGAAGCTTTCTTT; cdr3_aa: CASSITGGDTEAFF
clone_size: .; v_call: TRBV23-1; j_call: TRBJ1-1; d_call: TRBD1; cdr3_nt: TGCGCCAGCAGTGCACGTGCTCGGACAGGGAACACTGAAGCTTTCTTT; cdr3_aa: CASSARARTGNTEAFF
clone_size: .; v_call: TRBV11-2; j_call: TRBJ1-1; d_call: .; cdr3_nt: TGTGCCAGCAGCTTATTAGGTTTAGGGAACACTGAAGCTTTCTTT; cdr3_aa: CASSLLGLGNTEAFF
clone_size: .; v_call: TRBV9; j_call: TRBJ1-5; d_call: TRBD1; cdr3_nt: TGTGCCAGCGGCCTTACCGGGACAGCTTATCAGCCCCAGCATTTT; cdr3_aa: CASGLTGTAYQPQHF
clone_size: .; v_call: TRBV5-8; j_call: TRBJ1-1; d_call: .; cdr3_nt: TGTGCCAGCAGCTTGGTTTGGAGGCAGGGTGAGCTTGAAGCTTTCTTT; cdr3_aa: CASSLVWRQGELEAFF
clone_size: .; v_call: TRBV30; j_call: TRBJ2-7; d_call: TRBD2; cdr3_nt: TGTGCCTGGAGTGCTAGCGGGAGGAAAGAGCAGTACTTC; cdr3_aa: CAWSASGRKEQYF
clone_size: .; v_call: TRBV7-2; j_call: TRBJ1-5; d_call: .; cdr3_nt: TGTGCCAGCAGCTTAGGCCGGGGGGCCGGGGGCAATCAGCCCCAGCATTTT; cdr3_aa: CASSLGRGAGGNQPQHF
clone_size: .; v_call: TRBV15; j_call: TRBJ2-2; d_call: TRBD2; cdr3_nt: TGTGCCACCAGCAGAGGACTAGCGGGCCCCACCGGGGAGCTGTTTTTT; cdr3_aa: CATSRGLAGPTGELFF
clone_size: .; v_call: TRBV25-1; j_call: TRBJ1-2; d_call: TRBD1; cdr3_nt: TGTGCCAGCAGTGACGGACAGGGTGGGAGGAATGGCTACACCTTC; cdr3_aa: CASSDGQGGRNGYTF
clone_size: .; v_call: TRBV6-1; j_call: TRBJ1-6; d_call: .; cdr3_nt: TGTGCCAGCAGTGAAGTCGGGCCCCAGGGTTCACCCCTCCACTTT; cdr3_aa: CASSEVGPQGSPLHF
clone_size: few; v_call: TRBV29-1; j_call: TRBJ1-1; d_call: .; cdr3_nt: TGCAGCCTGACAGAAAACACTGAAGCTTTCTTT; cdr3_aa: CSLTENTEAFF
clone_size: .; v_call: TRBV11-2; j_call: TRBJ2-5; d_call: TRBD1; cdr3_nt: TGTGCCAGCAGCTTGGGGGCGGGGACAGGGGGCTACGAGACCCAGTACTTC; cdr3_aa: CASSLGAGTGGYETQYF
clone_size: .; v_call: TRBV19; j_call: TRBJ1-2; d_call: TRBD1; cdr3_nt: TGTGCCAGTAGGCCCGGACAGGGGTTCTATGGCTACACCTTC; cdr3_aa: CASRPGQGFYGYTF
clone_size: .; v_call: TRBV7-2; j_call: TRBJ2-1; d_call: TRBD2; cdr3_nt: TGTGCCAGCAGCCCCCGTTGGGGAGCGGGGGGCAATGAGCAGTTCTTC; cdr3_aa: CASSPRWGAGGNEQFF
clone_size: .; v_call: TRBV2; j_call: TRBJ2-7; d_call: .; cdr3_nt: TGTGCCAGCAGTGTCGAAAGGGGCGAGCAGTACTTC; cdr3_aa: CASSVERGEQYF
clone_size: .; v_call: TRBV10-1; j_call: TRBJ2-7; d_call: .; cdr3_nt: TGCGCCAGCAGTGATAACTACGAGCAGTACTTC; cdr3_aa: CASSDNYEQYF
clone_size: few; v_call: TRBV2; j_call: TRBJ1-1; d_call: .; cdr3_nt: TGTGCCAGCAGCTCTTCCGGGGGAACTGAAGCTTTCTTT; cdr3_aa: CASSSSGGTEAFF
clone_size: once; v_call: TRBV5-4; j_call: TRBJ2-7; d_call: .; cdr3_nt: TGTGCCAGCAGCATCCGGGACGGGACATACGAGCAGTACTTC; cdr3_aa: CASSIRDGTYEQYF